The 18 T cell receptor beta chains below come from one sample, sequenced in a study of OX40 agonist ivuxolimab in advanced cancers. The method behind the library was the immunoSEQ multiplex PCR assay. TCRdb carries this immuneACCESS record with in-frame sequences only. Its versions omit some clonotypes, under half of them owing to an unresolved V gene in the studies checked, with the rest unexplained. For this sample the table gives 75,000 to 80,000 clones, of which more than 70% were detected only once. Jointly, the top ten make up under 0.8% of the sample. The sequences come from CD4+ or CD8+ T cells sorted from blood, collected in a trial of the OX40 agonist ivuxolimab. The receptors were gathered from an adult with an advanced solid tumor such as melanoma, head and neck, liver or kidney cancer.

As concerns this clone: The junction and the germline gene differ at one end; a read error may be behind it. V and J are TRBV30 and TRBJ1-3; D ambiguous. Per the germline V gene, CDR1 is GTSNPN and CDR2 is SVGIG (reference sequence). This CDR3 region has 16 residues. The CDR3 region has the DNA TGTGCCTGGAGTGTAAAACGTCAGGAGAACTGGAAACACCATATATTT. It specifies CAWSVKRQENWKHHIF. Together with reference TRBV30 and TRBJ1-3, the CDR3 gives the full variable domain: SQTIHQWPATLVQPVGSPLSLECTVEGTSNPNLYWYRQAAGRGLQLLFYSVGIGQISSEVPQNLSASRPQDRQFILSSKKLLLSDSGFYLCAWSVKRQENWKHHIFGEGSWLTVV.

The rearrangement joins TRBV4-2 to TRBJ2-1; D perhaps matches TRBD2 (5 bases). The CDR3 covers 17 residues. V shed 0 bases and J shed 0 bases, with 12 bases lying between them. Germline assignment: CDR1 LGHNA and CDR2 YNFKEQ. DNA for the CDR3: TGTGCCAGCAGCCAAGACGAGCTAGCCACCTCCTACAATGAGCAGTTCTTC. Protein: CASSQDELATSYNEQFF.

V usage is TRBV7-9 and J usage is TRBJ2-7, with D possibly called TRBD1 or TRBD2 (5 bases each). CDR1 and CDR2 (germline): SEHNR, FQNEAQ (reference sequence). The CDR3 is 18 amino acids. V lost 2 bases to trimming and J lost 2 bases, with 22 bases between them. CDR3 bases: TGTGCCAGCAGCTTAAGTCGTCAGGGACCCCCCTGGGCCTACGAGCAGTACTTC. Its protein is CASSLSRQGPPWAYEQYF.

This clone was detected once. The V and J genes are TRBV19 and TRBJ2-6; D is perhaps TRBD2 (5 bases). The CDR3 covers 15 residues. Germline V lookup: CDR1 LNHDA, CDR2 SQIVND (reference sequence). V was pared by 6 bases and J by 2 bases, with 11 bases between. The CDR3 DNA reads TGTGCCAGTAGCCGACGGGATCCTGGGGCCAACGTCCTGACTTTC. As protein: CASSRRDPGANVLTF.

This chain uses TRBV27 with TRBJ1-6; D may be TRBD1 (5 bases). Germline CDR1 and CDR2: MNHEY and SMNVEV (reference sequence). The CDR3 is 14 residues long. With 7 bases removed from V and 8 bases from J, the gap between germline ends came to 15 bases. This CDR3 is CASTPRGSDSPLHF. The CDR3 nucleotides are TGTGCCAGCACCCCACGGGGGTCAGATTCACCCCTCCACTTT.

This clone was detected only a few times. The chain couples TRBV5-1 to TRBJ1-2; weak D call: TRBD1 (5 bases). The germline V gene has CDR1 SGHRS and CDR2 YFSETQ. V was shortened by 4 bases and J by 6 bases, with 16 bases between the two germline ends. The CDR3 spans 14 residues. DNA for the CDR3: TGCGCCAGCAGCCCGGTTACGGGGGAAAATGGCTACACCTTC. Protein sequence: CASSPVTGENGYTF.

The V and J genes are TRBV7-6 and TRBJ2-1; TRBD1 aligns across 8 bases. V lost 5 bases, J lost 7 bases, and 10 bases stayed unmatched. Germline V gene lookup returns CDR1 SGHVS and CDR2 FNYEAQ. The CDR3 totals 15 residues. Written as DNA, the CDR3 is TGTGCCAGCAGCCCAAGCAGGGGGCAGGCGAATGAGCAGTTCTTC. Protein product: CASSPSRGQANEQFF. Based on the CDR3 plus reference TRBV7-6 and TRBJ2-1, the full variable domain is GAGVSQSPRYKVTKRGQDVALRCDPISGHVSLYWYRQALGQGPEFLTYFNYEAQQDKSGLPNDRFSAERPEGSISTLTIQRTEQRDSAMYRCASSPSRGQANEQFFGPGTRLTVL.

The chain uses TRBV11-2 and TRBJ1-1, with a possible D match to TRBD1 (5 bases). V dropped 5 bases and J dropped 7 bases, with 17 bases sitting between them. The length of the CDR3 is 14 residues. Germline V gives CDR1 SGHAT, CDR2 FQNNGV. CDR3 region: CASSLGLRGGEAFF. The CDR3 DNA reads TGTGCCAGCAGCCTGGGACTTAGGGGAGGTGAAGCTTTCTTT.

The rearrangement joins TRBV12-5 to TRBJ2-7, with D tentatively TRBD1 (6 bases). Germline V gene sequence: CDR1 LGHNT, CDR2 FRNRAP. Trimming stripped 2 bases from V and 4 bases from J, with 9 bases between. The CDR3 is 13 residues long. Written as DNA, the CDR3 is TGTGCTAGTGGTTTGCAGGGGATTTACGAGCAGTACTTC. This sequence encodes CASGLQGIYEQYF. The full variable domain, its missing parts supplied by reference TRBV12-5 and TRBJ2-7, is DARVTQTPRHKVTEMGQEVTMRCQPILGHNTVFWYRQTMMQGLELLAYFRNRAPLDDSGMPKDRFSAEMPDATLATLKIQPSEPRDSAVYFCASGLQGIYEQYFGPGTRLTVT.

The chain employs TRBV5-6 and TRBJ1-2; D remains unclear. The length of the CDR3 is 16 residues. The V and J ends lost 1 base and 1 base respectively, with 14 bases between them. Germline V gives CDR1 SGHDT, CDR2 YYEEEE. Here the CDR3 DNA reads TGTGCCAGCAGCTTGTCGACGGAAAATCGTAACTATGGCTACACCTTC. This gives the protein CASSLSTENRNYGYTF.

The chain has TRBV20-1 and TRBJ1-2, with a tentative D call TRBD1 (6 bases). Germline CDR1 DFQATT, CDR2 SNEGSKA (reference sequence). V was clipped by 1 base and J by 8 bases, with 8 bases between them. CDR3 length equals 11 residues. The CDR3 DNA reads as TGCAGTGCTAGAGGGGGGCCGGGCTACACCTTC. It translates to CSARGGPGYTF.

This clone was seen only once. The chain uses TRBV28 and TRBJ1-3; D gene uncertain. The germline CDR1 and CDR2 sequences are MDHEN and SYDVKM. V gave up 1 base and J gave up 0 bases, with 7 bases separating them. The CDR3 is made up of 15 amino acids. The CDR3 DNA reads as TGTGCCAGCAGTTTATCCACCGGCTCTGGAAACACCATATATTTT. This sequence encodes CASSLSTGSGNTIYF.

The V and J genes are TRBV18 and TRBJ2-5, with TRBD1 identical over 7 bases. The CDR3 has 14 amino acids. Per germline, CDR1 KGHSH and CDR2 LQKENI. The trim removed 6 bases at V and 0 bases at J, leaving 4 bases unmatched. CDR3 sequence: CASSGTVNQETQYF. The DNA for the CDR3 is TGTGCCAGCTCCGGGACAGTCAACCAAGAGACCCAGTACTTC.

The chain has TRBV6-5 and TRBJ1-1, with 7 bases fitting TRBD1. CDR3 length equals 13 residues. Germline CDR1 MNHEY, CDR2 SVGAGI. The V gene end was trimmed by 4 bases and the J gene end by 4 bases; junction bases not matched to a gene: 3. The CDR3 spells CASSFRGFTEAFF. DNA of the CDR3: TGTGCCAGCAGTTTCAGGGGGTTCACTGAAGCTTTCTTT.

CDR3 protein: CASGQGNYSPLHF. As DNA, the CDR3 is TGTGCCAGTGGACAGGGGAACTATTCACCCCTCCACTTT. The V and J genes are TRBV19 and TRBJ1-6; 9 positions agree with TRBD1. V shed 8 bases, J shed 8 bases, and the junction held 4 bases outside the gene matches. The CDR3 loop spans 13 amino acids. CDR1 and CDR2 from the germline V gene are LNHDA and SQIVND (reference sequence). Full variable domain (rest looked up from reference TRBV19 and TRBJ1-6): DGGITQSPKYLFRKEGQNVTLSCEQNLNHDAMYWYRQDPGQGLRLIYYSQIVNDFQKGDIAEGYSVSREKKESFPLTVTSAQKNPTAFYLCASGQGNYSPLHFGNGTRLTVT.

The chain carries TRBV18 and TRBJ1-2; tentative D call: TRBD1 (5 bases). V was cut by 2 bases and J by 6 bases, with 16 bases left in between. The CDR3 runs 15 residues. Germline loops: CDR1 KGHSH, CDR2 LQKENI. This CDR3 is CASSPSGRLLNGYTF. CDR3 coding DNA: TGTGCCAGCTCACCATCGGGACGACTACTAAATGGCTACACCTTC.

The V gene is TRBV30, the J gene TRBJ2-7, with TRBD2 as a possible D gene (7 bases). Trimming pared 2 bases from V and 4 bases from J, leaving 18 bases between. This CDR3 spans 15 amino acids. CDR1 is GTSNPN and CDR2 is SVGIG in the germline V gene (reference sequence). The CDR3 DNA is TGTGCCTGGAGTAAGGGGGGGCGGATGGCTTACGAGCAGTACTTC. Translating gives CAWSKGGRMAYEQYF.

On this clone itself: Compared with germline, one end of the junction differs, possibly owing to a read error. V gene TRBV4-3 combines with J gene TRBJ2-1, with 13 bases lining up with TRBD2. Looked up from germline, CDR1 is LGHNA and CDR2 is YSLEER. CDR3 length: 14 amino acids. The CDR3 bases are TGCGCCAGCAGCCCCACCGGGACTAGCGGGAATCAGGTCTTC. Translated, it gives CASSPTGTSGNQVF.